What follows describes a single T cell receptor (beta chain). This specimen comes from a study of CD8 T cells in Susac syndrome. Trimming cost V 4 bases and J 5 bases; bases outside gene matches: 4. The CDR3 spans 13 residues. From germline, CDR1 is SNHLY and CDR2 FYNNEI. RNA in amounts of roughly 0.5 to 1 ug was reverse transcribed with random hexamers. TCRdb analysed the immunoSEQ multiplex PCR reads with MiXCR anew, one entry per CDR3 protein. The table shows almost 450,000 distinct CDR3 sequences, with more than 80% occurring only once. The sample was CD8+ T cells from PBMCs. The J gene is TRBJ2-7, the V gene TRBV2, with TRBD2 identical over 8 bases. The clonotype comes from a human donor with multiple sclerosis. CDR3 coding DNA: TGTGCCAGCAGTGGCGGGGGGAATAACGAGCAGTACTTC. It codes for CASSGGGNNEQYF. Using reference TRBV2 and TRBJ2-7 for the parts outside the CDR3, the full variable domain is EPEVTQTPSHQVTQMGQEVILRCVPISNHLYFYWYRQILGQKVEFLVSFYNNEISEKSEIFDDQFSVERPDGSNFTLKIRSTKLEDSAMYFCASSGGGNNEQYFGPGTRLTVT.